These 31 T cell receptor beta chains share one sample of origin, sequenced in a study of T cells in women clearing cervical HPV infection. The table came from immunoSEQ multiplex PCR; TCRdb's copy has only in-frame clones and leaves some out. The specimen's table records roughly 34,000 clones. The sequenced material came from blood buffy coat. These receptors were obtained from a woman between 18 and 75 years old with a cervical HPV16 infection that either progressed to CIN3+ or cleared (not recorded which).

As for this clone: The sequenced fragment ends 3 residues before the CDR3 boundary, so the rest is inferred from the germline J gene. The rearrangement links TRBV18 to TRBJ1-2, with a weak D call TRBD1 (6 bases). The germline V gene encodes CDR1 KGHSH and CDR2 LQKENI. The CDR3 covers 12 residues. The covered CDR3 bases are TGTGCCAGCTCACTACAGGGTTGGGGC. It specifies CASSLQGWG. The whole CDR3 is CASSLQGWGYTF.

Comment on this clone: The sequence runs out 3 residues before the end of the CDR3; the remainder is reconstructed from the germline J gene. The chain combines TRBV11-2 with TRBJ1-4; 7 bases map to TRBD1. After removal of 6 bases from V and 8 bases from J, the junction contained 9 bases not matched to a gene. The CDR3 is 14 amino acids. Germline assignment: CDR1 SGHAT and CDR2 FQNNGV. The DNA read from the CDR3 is TGTGCCAGCAGAAACACAGGGGTTCGGGAAAAA. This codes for CASRNTGVREK. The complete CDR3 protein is CASRNTGVREKLFF.

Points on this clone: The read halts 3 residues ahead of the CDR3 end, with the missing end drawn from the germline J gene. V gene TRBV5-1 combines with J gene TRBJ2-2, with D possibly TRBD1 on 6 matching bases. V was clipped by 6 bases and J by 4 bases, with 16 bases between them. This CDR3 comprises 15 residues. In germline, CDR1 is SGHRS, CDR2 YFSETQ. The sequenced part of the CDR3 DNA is TGCGCCAGCACCCCCGCCGGGACAACCACCGGGGAG. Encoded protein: CASTPAGTTTGE. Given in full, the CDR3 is CASTPAGTTTGELFF.

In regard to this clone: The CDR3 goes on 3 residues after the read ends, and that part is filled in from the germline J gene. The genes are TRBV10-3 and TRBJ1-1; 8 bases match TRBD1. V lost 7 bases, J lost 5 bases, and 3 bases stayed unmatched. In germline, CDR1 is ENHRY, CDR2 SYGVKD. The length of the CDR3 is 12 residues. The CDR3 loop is CAITGGGTEAFF. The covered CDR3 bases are TGTGCCATCACAGGGGGCGGGACTGAA.

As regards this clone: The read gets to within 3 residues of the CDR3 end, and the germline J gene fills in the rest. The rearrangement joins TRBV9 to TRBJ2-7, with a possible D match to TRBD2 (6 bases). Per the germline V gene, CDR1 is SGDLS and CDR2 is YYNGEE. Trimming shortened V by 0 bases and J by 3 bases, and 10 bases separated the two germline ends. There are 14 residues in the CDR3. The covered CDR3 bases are TGTGCCAGCAGCGTAGGGGCGGGGAACTACGAG. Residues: CASSVGAGNYE. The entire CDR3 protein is CASSVGAGNYEQYF. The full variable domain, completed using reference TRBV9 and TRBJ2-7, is DSGVTQTPKHLITATGQRVTLRCSPRSGDLSVYWYQQSLDQGLQFLIQYYNGEERAKGNILERFSAQQFPDLHSELNLSSLELGDSALYFCASSVGAGNYEQYFGPGTRLTVT.

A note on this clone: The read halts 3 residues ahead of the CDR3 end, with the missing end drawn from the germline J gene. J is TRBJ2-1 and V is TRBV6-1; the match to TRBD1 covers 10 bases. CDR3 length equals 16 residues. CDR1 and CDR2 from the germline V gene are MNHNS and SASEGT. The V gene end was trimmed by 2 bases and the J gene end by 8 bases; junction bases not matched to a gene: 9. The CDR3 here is CASSEPPGQGMDEQFF. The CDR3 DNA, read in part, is TGTGCCAGCAGTGAACCGCCGGGACAGGGGATGGATGAG.

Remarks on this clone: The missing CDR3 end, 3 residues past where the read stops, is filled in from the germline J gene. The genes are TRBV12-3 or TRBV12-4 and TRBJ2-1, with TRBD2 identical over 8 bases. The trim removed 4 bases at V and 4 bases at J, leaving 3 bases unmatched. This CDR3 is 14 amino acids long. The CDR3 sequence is CASSSERGYNEQFF. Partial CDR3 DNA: TGTGCCAGCAGTTCGGAGCGGGGGTACAATGAG.

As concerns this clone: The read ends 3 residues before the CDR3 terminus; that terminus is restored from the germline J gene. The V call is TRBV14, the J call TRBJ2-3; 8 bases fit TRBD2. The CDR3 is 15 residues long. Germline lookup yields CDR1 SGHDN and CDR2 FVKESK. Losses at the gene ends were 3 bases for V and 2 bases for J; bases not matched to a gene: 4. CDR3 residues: CASSQQLAATDTQYF. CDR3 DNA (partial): TGTGCCAGCAGCCAGCAACTAGCGGCCACAGATACG.

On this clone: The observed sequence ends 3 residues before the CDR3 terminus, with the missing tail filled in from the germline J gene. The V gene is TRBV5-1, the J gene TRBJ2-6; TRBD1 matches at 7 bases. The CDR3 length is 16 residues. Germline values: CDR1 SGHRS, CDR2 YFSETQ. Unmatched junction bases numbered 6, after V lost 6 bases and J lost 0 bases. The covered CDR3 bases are TGCGCCAGCAAGGGACAGCCAGACTCTGGGGCCAACGTC. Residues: CASKGQPDSGANV. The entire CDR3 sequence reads CASKGQPDSGANVLTF.

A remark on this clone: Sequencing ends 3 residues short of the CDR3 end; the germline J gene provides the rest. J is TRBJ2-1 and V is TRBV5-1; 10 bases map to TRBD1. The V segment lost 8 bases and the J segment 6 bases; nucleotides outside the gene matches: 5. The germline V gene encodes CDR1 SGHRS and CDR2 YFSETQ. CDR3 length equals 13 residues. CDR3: CASSGTGANEQFF. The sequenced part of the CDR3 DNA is TGCGCCAGTTCCGGGACAGGGGCCAATGAG.

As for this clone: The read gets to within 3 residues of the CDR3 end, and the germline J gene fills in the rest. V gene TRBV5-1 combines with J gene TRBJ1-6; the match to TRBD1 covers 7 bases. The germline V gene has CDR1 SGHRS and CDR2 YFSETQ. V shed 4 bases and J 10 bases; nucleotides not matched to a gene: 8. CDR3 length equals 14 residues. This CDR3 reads CASSHGQDGSPLHF. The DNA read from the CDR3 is TGCGCCAGCAGCCACGGACAGGACGGGTCACCC.

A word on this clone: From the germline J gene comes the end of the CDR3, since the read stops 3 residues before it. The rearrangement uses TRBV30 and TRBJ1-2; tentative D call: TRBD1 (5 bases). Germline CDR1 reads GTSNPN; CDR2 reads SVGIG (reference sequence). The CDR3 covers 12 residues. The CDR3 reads CAWSAQGVSYTF. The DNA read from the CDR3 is TGTGCCTGGAGTGCCCAGGGTGTCAGC.

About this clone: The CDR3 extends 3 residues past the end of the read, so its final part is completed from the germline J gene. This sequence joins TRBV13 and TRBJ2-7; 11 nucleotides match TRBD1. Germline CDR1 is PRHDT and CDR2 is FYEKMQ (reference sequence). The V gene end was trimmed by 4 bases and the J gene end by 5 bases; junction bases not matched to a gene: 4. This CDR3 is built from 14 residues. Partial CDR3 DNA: TGTGCCAGCAGCTACCGGACAGGGGGCGACGAG. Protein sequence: CASSYRTGGDE. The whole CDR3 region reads CASSYRTGGDEQYF.

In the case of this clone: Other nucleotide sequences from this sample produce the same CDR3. The CDR3 bases that were read are TGTGCCATCAGAGGACAGGGGGCAGTTGGTGGC. Amino acid sequence: CAIRGQGAVGG. The entire CDR3 protein reads CAIRGQGAVGGYTF. The chain uses TRBV10-3 and TRBJ1-2; TRBD1 aligns across 11 bases. The read stops 3 residues short of the end of the CDR3; the missing end is completed from the germline J gene. Germline V lookup: CDR1 ENHRY, CDR2 SYGVKD. V was clipped by 6 bases and J by 7 bases; unmatched bases: 7. The CDR3 runs 14 residues.

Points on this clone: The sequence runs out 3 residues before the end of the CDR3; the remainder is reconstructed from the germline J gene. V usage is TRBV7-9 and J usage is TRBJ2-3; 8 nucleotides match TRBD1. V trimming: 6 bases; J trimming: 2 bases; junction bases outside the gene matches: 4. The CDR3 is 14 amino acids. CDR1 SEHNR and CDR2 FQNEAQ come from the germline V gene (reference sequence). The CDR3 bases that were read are TGTGCCAGCAGGTTGGACAGGGCCACAGATACG. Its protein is CASRLDRATDT. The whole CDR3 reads CASRLDRATDTQYF.

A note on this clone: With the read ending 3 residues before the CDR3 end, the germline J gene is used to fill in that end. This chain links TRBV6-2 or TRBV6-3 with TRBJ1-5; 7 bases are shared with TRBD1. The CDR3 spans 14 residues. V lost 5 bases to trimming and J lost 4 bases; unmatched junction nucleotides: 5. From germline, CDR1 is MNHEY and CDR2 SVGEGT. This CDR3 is CASSLGQLNQPQHF. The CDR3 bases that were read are TGTGCCAGCAGTCTGGGACAGCTGAATCAGCCC.

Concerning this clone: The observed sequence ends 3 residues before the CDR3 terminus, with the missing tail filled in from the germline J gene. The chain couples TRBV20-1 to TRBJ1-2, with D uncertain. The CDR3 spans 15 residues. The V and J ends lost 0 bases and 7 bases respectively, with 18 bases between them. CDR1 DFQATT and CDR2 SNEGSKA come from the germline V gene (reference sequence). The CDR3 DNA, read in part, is TGCAGTGCTAGAGACACCTTTAAGAACTCGGGTGGC. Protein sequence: CSARDTFKNSGG. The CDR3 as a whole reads CSARDTFKNSGGYTF.

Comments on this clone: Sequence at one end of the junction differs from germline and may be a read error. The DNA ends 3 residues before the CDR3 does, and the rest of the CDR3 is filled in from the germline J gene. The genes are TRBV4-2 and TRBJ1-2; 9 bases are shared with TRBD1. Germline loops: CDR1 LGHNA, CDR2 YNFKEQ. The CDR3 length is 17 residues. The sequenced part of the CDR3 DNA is TGCGCCAGCAGCCACCGGGACAGGGACCATACGTACTATGGC. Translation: CASSHRDRDHTYYG. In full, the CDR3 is CASSHRDRDHTYYGYTF.

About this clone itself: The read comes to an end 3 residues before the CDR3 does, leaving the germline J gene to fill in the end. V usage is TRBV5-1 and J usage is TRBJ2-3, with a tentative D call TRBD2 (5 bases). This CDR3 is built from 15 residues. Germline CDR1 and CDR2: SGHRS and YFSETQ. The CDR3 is CASSPSGLEKETQYF. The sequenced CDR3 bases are TGCGCCAGCAGCCCGTCTGGACTGGAGAAAGAGACG.

The sequenced part of the CDR3 DNA is TGTGCCAGTAGTCGGGGGGGCCTCAATCAGCCC. Its translation: CASSRGGLNQP. The entire CDR3 is CASSRGGLNQPQHF. The chain employs TRBV19 and TRBJ1-5; a weak D match, TRBD1 (6 bases). The sequence runs out 3 residues before the end of the CDR3; the remainder is reconstructed from the germline J gene. CDR3 size: 14 residues. Per the germline V gene, CDR1 is LNHDA and CDR2 is SQIVND (reference sequence). V was cut by 5 bases and J by 3 bases, with 11 bases left in between.

CDR3: CSAIKGDRGKGEQYF. Partial CDR3 DNA: TGCAGTGCTATCAAGGGGGACAGGGGGAAGGGCGAG. V is TRBV20-1 and J is TRBJ2-7; 11 bases are shared with TRBD1. The read stops 3 residues short of the end of the CDR3; the missing end is completed from the germline J gene. The CDR3 runs to 15 residues. With V trimmed by 4 bases and J by 6 bases, 11 bases remained unmatched. The germline CDR1 and CDR2 sequences are DFQATT and SNEGSKA (reference sequence).

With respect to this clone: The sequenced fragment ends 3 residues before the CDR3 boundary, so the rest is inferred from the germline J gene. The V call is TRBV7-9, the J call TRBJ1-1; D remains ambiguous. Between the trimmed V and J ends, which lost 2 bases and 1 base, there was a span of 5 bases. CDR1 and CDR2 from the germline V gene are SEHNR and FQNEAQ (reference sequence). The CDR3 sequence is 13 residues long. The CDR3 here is CASSLRQNTEAFF. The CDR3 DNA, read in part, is TGTGCCAGCAGCTTAAGGCAGAACACTGAA.

CDR3 bases read: TGTGCCAGCAGTTACACTAGCTCAACCGGGGAG. Amino acid sequence: CASSYTSSTGE. The complete CDR3 protein is CASSYTSSTGELFF. V is TRBV7-8 and J is TRBJ2-2; a weak D match, TRBD2 (6 bases). The CDR3 end lies 3 residues beyond the end of the read and is filled in from the germline J gene. The CDR3 runs to 14 residues. CDR1 and CDR2 from the germline V gene are SGHVS and FQNEAQ. V was clipped by 6 bases and J by 5 bases, with 13 bases between them.

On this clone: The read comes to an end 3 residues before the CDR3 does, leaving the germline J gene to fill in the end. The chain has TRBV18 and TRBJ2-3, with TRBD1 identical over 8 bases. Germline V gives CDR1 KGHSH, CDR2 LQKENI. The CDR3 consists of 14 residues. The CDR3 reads CASSPRQGRETQYF. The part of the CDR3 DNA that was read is TGTGCCAGCTCACCACGACAGGGGCGAGAGACG.

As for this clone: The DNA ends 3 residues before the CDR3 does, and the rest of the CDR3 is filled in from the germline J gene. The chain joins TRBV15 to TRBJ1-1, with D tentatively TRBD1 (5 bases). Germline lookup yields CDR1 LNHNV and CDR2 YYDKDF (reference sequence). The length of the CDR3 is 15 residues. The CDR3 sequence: CATSRVEAGHLRAFF. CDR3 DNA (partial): TGTGCCACCAGCAGAGTGGAGGCGGGGCATCTGCGT.

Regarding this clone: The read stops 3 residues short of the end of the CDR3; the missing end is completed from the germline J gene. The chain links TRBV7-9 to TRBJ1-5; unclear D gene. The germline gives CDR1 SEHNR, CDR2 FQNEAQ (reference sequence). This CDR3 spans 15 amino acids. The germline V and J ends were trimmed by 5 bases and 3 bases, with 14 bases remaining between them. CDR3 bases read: TGTGCCAGCAGCAGTAGCGGGATAAACAATCAGCCC. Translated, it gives CASSSSGINNQP. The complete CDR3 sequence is CASSSSGINNQPQHF.

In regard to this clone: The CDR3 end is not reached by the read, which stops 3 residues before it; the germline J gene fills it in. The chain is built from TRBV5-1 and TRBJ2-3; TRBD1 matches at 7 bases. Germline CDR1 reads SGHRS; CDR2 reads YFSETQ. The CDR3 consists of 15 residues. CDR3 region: CASSLRQGDGQTQYF. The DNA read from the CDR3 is TGCGCCAGCAGCTTAAGACAGGGAGACGGACAGACG. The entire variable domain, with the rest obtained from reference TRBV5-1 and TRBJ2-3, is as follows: KAGVTQTPRYLIKTRGQQVTLSCSPISGHRSVSWYQQTPGQGLQFLFEYFSETQRNKGNFPGRFSGRQFSNSRSEMNVSTLELGDSALYLCASSLRQGDGQTQYFGPGTRLTVL.

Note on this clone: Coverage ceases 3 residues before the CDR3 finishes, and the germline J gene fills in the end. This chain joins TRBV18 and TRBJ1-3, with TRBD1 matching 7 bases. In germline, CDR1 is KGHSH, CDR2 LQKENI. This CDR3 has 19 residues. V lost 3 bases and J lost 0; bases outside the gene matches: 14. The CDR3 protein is CASSPPGQPKTDSGNTIYF. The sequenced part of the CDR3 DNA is TGTGCCAGCTCACCGCCGGGACAGCCAAAAACTGACTCTGGAAACACC.

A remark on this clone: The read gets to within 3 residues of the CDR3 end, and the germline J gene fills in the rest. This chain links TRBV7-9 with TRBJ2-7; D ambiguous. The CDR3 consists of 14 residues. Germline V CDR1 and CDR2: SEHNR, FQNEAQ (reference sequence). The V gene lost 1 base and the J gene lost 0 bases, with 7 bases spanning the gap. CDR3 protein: CASSLDSHSYEQYF. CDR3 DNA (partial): TGTGCCAGCAGCTTAGACAGCCACTCCTACGAG.

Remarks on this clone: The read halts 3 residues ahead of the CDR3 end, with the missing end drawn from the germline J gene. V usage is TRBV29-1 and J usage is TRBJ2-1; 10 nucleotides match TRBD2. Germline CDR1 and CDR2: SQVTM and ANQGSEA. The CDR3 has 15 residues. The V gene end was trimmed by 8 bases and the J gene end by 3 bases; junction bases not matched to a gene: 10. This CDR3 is CSSNPAGGRYNEQFF. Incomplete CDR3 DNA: TGCAGCTCGAACCCAGCGGGGGGGCGCTACAATGAG.

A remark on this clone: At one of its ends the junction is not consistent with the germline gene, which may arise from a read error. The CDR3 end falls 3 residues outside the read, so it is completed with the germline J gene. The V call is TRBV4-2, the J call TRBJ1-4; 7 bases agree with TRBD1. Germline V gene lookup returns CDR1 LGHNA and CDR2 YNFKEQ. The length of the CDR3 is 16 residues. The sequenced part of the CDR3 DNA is TGCGCCAGCAGCCAGATGTTAGACAGGGAAAATGAAAAA. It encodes CASSQMLDRENEK. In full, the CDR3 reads CASSQMLDRENEKLFF.